This T cell receptor beta chain appears in the sequencing data of a study of T cells in Graves' hyperthyroidism and ophthalmopathy. This clonotype was counted ten times or more. V lost 3 bases and J 6 bases, leaving 12 bases between the germline ends. Germline CDR1 DFQATT, CDR2 SNEGSKA (reference sequence). The CDR3 runs 13 residues. The source material, RNA transcripts, was used to amplify TCR beta CDR3 regions. First-round RT-PCR with HTBI primers amplified the TCR CDR3 region. TCRdb redid the calling of the multiplex PCR reads with MiXCR, one entry per CDR3 protein. The sample shows about 700,000 distinct CDR3 sequences, 11% to 15% of them seen only once.

The sample comprised blood. The chain joins TRBV20-1 to TRBJ2-1, with D maybe TRBD2 (6 bases). This TCR came from a woman in her late teens or twenties with Graves' hyperthyroidism. The CDR3 region has the DNA TGCAGTGCTAGCCGGGGACTCATCAATGAGCAGTTCTTC. The encoded protein is CSASRGLINEQFF.